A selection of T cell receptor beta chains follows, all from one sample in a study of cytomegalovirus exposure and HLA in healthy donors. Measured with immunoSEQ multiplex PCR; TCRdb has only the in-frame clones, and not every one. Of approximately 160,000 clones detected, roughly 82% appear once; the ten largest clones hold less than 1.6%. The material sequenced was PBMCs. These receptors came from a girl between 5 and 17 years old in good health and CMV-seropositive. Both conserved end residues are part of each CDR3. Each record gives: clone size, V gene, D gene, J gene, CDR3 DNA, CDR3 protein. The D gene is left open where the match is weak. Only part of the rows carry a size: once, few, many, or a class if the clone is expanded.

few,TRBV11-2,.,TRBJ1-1,TGTGCCAGCAGCCAGCCGGGGGAGAACACTGAAGCTTTCTTT,CASSQPGENTEAFF
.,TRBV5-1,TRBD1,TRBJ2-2,TGCGCCAGCAGCGACGACAGGGGGCGGAACACCGGGGAGCTGTTTTTT,CASSDDRGRNTGELFF
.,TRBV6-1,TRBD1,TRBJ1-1,TGTGCCAGCACTCAACAGGGGGCTTGGACTGAAGCTTTCTTT,CASTQQGAWTEAFF
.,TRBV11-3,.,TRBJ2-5,TGTGCCAGCAGCTTAGATCTAGGAGAGACCCAGTACTTC,CASSLDLGETQYF
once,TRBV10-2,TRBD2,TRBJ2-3,TGCGCCAGCACCCCTTACACTAGCGGAGGGGCAGATACGCAGTATTTT,CASTPYTSGGADTQYF
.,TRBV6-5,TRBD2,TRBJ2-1,TGTGCCAGCAGACCCGGGACTAGCCCCAAAAATGAGCAGTTCTTC,CASRPGTSPKNEQFF
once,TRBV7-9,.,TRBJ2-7,TGTGCCAGCAGCTTAGTAGGGGCCCACGAGCAGTACTTC,CASSLVGAHEQYF
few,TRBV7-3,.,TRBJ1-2,TGTGCCAGCAGCTCGACCGGCGGGGGAGGCTACACCTTC,CASSSTGGGGYTF
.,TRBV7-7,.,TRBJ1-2,TGTGCTAGCAGCATACATCAGAGGGCCCTGGGGGGCTACACCTTC,CASSIHQRALGGYTF
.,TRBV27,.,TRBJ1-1,TGTGCCAGCAGCCCCTTTCTCGACAGGTCCATGAACACTGAAGCTTTCTTT,CASSPFLDRSMNTEAFF
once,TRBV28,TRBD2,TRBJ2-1,TGTGCCAGCAGGTCGACTAGCGGGTGGAATGAGCAGTTCTTC,CASRSTSGWNEQFF
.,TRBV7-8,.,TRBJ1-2,TGTGCCAGCAGCTTTAGTAGGGGCGAAGGCTACACCTTC,CASSFSRGEGYTF
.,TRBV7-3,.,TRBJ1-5,TGTGCCAGCAGCTTACGTAGGGCAGCCGAGGGCCAGCATTTT,CASSLRRAAEGQHF
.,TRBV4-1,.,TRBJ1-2,TGCGCCAGCAGCCAAGATGGACCGCGGGGTAACTATGGCTACACCTTC,CASSQDGPRGNYGYTF
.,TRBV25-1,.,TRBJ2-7,TGTGCCAGCAGTGGCCCCGCGGAGGGTGGTTCCTACGAGCAGTACTTC,CASSGPAEGGSYEQYF
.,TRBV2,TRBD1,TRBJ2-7,TGTGCCAGCAGTGAAGGGACAGGGGGCGGATACGAGCAGTACTTC,CASSEGTGGGYEQYF
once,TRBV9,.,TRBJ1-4,TGTGCCAGCAGCGTCAATGCTAACAGTGAAAAACTGTTTTTT,CASSVNANSEKLFF
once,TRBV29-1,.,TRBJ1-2,TGCAGCGTTGACGGGGGGATAGTTAACTATGGCTACACCTTC,CSVDGGIVNYGYTF
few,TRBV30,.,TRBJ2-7,TGTGCCTGGAGCGTTGGAGGGGGCACGTACGAGCAGTACTTC,CAWSVGGGTYEQYF
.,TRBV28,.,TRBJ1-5,TGTGCCAGCAGCCCAGGGTCGGGGGGGCCCGGTCAGCCCCAGCATTTT,CASSPGSGGPGQPQHF
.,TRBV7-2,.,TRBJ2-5,TGTGCCAGCAGCTTAGTACCGGCGACTTTAGGAGAGACCCAGTACTTC,CASSLVPATLGETQYF
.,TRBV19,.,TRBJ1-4,TGTGCCACCACAAAGGGGGTAGAGAATGAAAAACTGTTTTTT,CATTKGVENEKLFF
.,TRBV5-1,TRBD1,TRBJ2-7,TGCGCCAGCAGCCCGGACAGGGGTGTCGACGAGCAGTACTTC,CASSPDRGVDEQYF
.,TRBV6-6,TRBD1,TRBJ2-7,TGTGCCAGCTGGGTGGGTAGGACAGGGTACGAGCAGTACTTC,CASWVGRTGYEQYF
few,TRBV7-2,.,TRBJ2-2,TGTGCCAGCAGCTTAGCGCTGGGCTCCGGGGAGCTGTTTTTT,CASSLALGSGELFF
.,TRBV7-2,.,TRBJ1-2,TGTGCCAGCAGCCCCAATGCGGGGTTCGGCTATGGCTACACCTTC,CASSPNAGFGYGYTF
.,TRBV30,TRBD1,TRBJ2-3,TGTGCCTGGAGTGTAGGGACAGAGTCCACAGATACGCAGTATTTT,CAWSVGTESTDTQYF
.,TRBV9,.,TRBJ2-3,TGTGCCAGCAGCGTAGTAGGCCAGGGCACAGATACGCAGTATTTT,CASSVVGQGTDTQYF
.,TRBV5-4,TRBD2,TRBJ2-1,TGTGCCAGCAGCTTGGGGACTAGCGGGGGGGCCGCTTCGAATGAGCAGTTCTTC,CASSLGTSGGAASNEQFF
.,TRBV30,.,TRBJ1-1,TGTGCCTGGAGCAGGGAAGTTGAAGCTTTCTTT,CAWSREVEAFF
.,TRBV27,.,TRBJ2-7,TGTGCCAGCAGTCTAGAGGGCGATACCTACGAGCAGTACTTC,CASSLEGDTYEQYF
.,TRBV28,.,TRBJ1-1,TGTGCCAGCATTCGAGAGGTGAACACTGAAGCTTTCTTT,CASIREVNTEAFF
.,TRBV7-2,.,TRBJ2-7,TGTGCCAGCAGCTTAGCGGGACTGAGCTCCTACGAGCAGTACTTC,CASSLAGLSSYEQYF
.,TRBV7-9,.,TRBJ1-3,TGTGCCAGCAGCTTCGCCGTCAGCTCTGGAAACACCATATATTTT,CASSFAVSSGNTIYF
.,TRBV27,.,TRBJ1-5,TGTGCCAGCAGTTTCGGACAGCGCAATCAGCCCCAGCATTTT,CASSFGQRNQPQHF
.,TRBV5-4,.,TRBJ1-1,TGTGCCAGCAGCTTGGCCTGGGGCAGAACAACGGGAGCTTTCTTT,CASSLAWGRTTGAFF
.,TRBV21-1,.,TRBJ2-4,TGTGCCAGCAGCAAAGGGACAGAAAGGACGAAAAACATTCAGTACTTC,CASSKGTERTKNIQYF
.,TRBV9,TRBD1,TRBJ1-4,TGTGCCAGCAGCGCCCCGGGACAGCTAAATGAAAAACTGTTTTTT,CASSAPGQLNEKLFF
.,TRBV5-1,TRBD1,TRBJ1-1,TGCGCCAGCAGCTTGGACCACCGGACAGGGACGACCCAAAACACTGAAGCTTTCTTT,CASSLDHRTGTTQNTEAFF
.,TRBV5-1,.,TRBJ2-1,TGCGCCAGCAGCTTAGAAGAGGGATCCGGATTTTACAATGAGCAGTTCTTC,CASSLEEGSGFYNEQFF
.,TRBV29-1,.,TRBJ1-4,TGCAGCGTTGTGGCAGGGAATAATGAAAAACTGTTTTTT,CSVVAGNNEKLFF
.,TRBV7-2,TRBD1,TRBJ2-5,TGTGCCAGCAGCTTAGGGGACAGCAAAGAGACCCAGTACTTC,CASSLGDSKETQYF
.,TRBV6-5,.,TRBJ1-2,TGTGCCAGCAGTTATGGGGGGGCGAATGGCTACACCTTC,CASSYGGANGYTF
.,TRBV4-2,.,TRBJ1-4,TGTGCCAGCAGCCCTGGACAGAACTTTAATGAAAAACTGTTTTTT,CASSPGQNFNEKLFF
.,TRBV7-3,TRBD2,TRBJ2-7,TGTGCCAGCAGCGGTAGCGGGAGGGTCGGCGACGAGCAGTACTTC,CASSGSGRVGDEQYF
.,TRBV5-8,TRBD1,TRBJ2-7,TGTGCCAGCAGCTTCTCTCGGACAGGGGGCTACGAGCAGTACTTC,CASSFSRTGGYEQYF
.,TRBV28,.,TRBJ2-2,TGTGCCAGCCTGGCCAGGCGGAACACCGGGGAGCTGTTTTTT,CASLARRNTGELFF
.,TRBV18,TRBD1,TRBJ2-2,TGTGCCAGCTCCGAGATAGGACAGGCGTTGGTCCCCGGGGAGCTGTTTTTT,CASSEIGQALVPGELFF
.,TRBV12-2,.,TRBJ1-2,TGTGCAAGTCGCGCCACAGGGCATGACTACACCTTC,CASRATGHDYTF
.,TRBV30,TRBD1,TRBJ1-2,TGTGCCTGGAGCCCCCCTCGGACAGGGTGGAACTATGGCTACACCTTC,CAWSPPRTGWNYGYTF
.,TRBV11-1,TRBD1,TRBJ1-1,TGTGCCAGCAGCAGTGACAGGGCGAACACTGAAGCTTTCTTT,CASSSDRANTEAFF
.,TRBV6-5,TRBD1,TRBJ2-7,TGTGCCAGCAGTTCACCCCCGAGACAGGGGTCCTACGAGCAGTACTTC,CASSSPPRQGSYEQYF
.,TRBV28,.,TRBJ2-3,TGTGCCAGCACCACAACAGCACTCAACACAGATACGCAGTATTTT,CASTTTALNTDTQYF
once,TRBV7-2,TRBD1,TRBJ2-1,TGTGCCAGCAGCCAAGCCGACAGGGGTTATGAGCAGTTCTTC,CASSQADRGYEQFF
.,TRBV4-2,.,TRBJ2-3,TGTGCCAGCAGCCAAGATTCGGGGAGTGCGCAGTATTTT,CASSQDSGSAQYF
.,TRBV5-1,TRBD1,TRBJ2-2,TGCGCCAGCAGCCCAGACAGGGGATTTACCGGGGAGCTGTTTTTT,CASSPDRGFTGELFF
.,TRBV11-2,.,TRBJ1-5,TGTGCCAGCAGCTTATCAGGGAAACAGCCCCAGCATTTT,CASSLSGKQPQHF
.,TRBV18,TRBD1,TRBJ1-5,TGTGCCAGCTCACCCCAGGGGGTTAGCAATCAGCCCCAGCATTTT,CASSPQGVSNQPQHF
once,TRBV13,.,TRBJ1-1,TGTGCCAGCAGCTTCCGCAGGACTGAAGCTTTCTTT,CASSFRRTEAFF
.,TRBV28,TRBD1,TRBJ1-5,TGTGCCAGCAGTCTCTACAGGGGTTTCCATCAGCCCCAGCATTTT,CASSLYRGFHQPQHF